Below, 28 T cell receptor beta chains from the same sample are listed, as sequenced in a study of T-cell reconstitution after alpha-beta-depleted transplantation in children. Preparation of the TCRbeta library used unique molecular identifiers. TCRdb re-analysed the PCR reads in MiXCR, keeping a single row per CDR3 protein. This sample has about 98,000 distinct CDR3 sequences, with 4.5% to 7.5% found just once. The specimen comprised PBMCs, mostly from graft donor cells, sampled 60 days after TCRalphabeta/CD19-depleted stem cell transplant. All receptors derive from a female patient aged 2 to 10 who had a stem cell transplant for Fanconi anemia, so the T cells may come from the graft donor.

This clonotype was recorded many times. The rearrangement uses TRBV18 and TRBJ2-1; 7 bases line up with TRBD1. The CDR3 is 19 residues long. Trimming took 0 bases from V and 3 from J; bases not matched to a gene: 14. Looked up from germline, CDR1 is KGHSH and CDR2 is LQKENI. The DNA for the CDR3 is TGTGCCAGCTCACCACCGATTATGTCGGGACAGCTTAACTACAATGAGCAGTTCTTC. This sequence encodes CASSPPIMSGQLNYNEQFF. The complete variable domain, with remaining parts taken from reference TRBV18 and TRBJ2-1, reads NAGVMQNPRHLVRRRGQEARLRCSPMKGHSHVYWYRQLPEEGLKFMVYLQKENIIDESGMPKERFSAEFPKEGPSILRIQQVVRGDSAAYFCASSPPIMSGQLNYNEQFFGPGTRLTVL.

This clonotype has at least ten counts. This chain joins TRBV20-1 and TRBJ2-5; TRBD1 or TRBD2 may be the D gene (6 bases each). V lost 4 bases, J lost 4 bases, and 10 bases lay in between. This CDR3 comprises 12 residues. The germline V gene encodes CDR1 DFQATT and CDR2 SNEGSKA (reference sequence). Here the CDR3 DNA reads TGCAGTGCTACAGGAGGGGGAGAGACCCAGTACTTC. Translating gives CSATGGGETQYF.

This clonotype was detected ten times or more. The chain has TRBV28 and TRBJ1-1; 8 nucleotides agree with TRBD1. This CDR3 has 16 residues. V was clipped by 5 bases and J by 5 bases; unmatched bases: 13. The germline CDR1 and CDR2 sequences are MDHEN and SYDVKM. CDR3 bases: TGTGCCAGCAGTGCCACAGGGGGGAGTGGTGGGACTGAAGCTTTCTTT. Protein: CASSATGGSGGTEAFF.

The chain is built from TRBV20-1 and TRBJ2-2; D possibly corresponds to TRBD2 (5 bases). Trimming left V 3 bases short and J 4 bases short, with 15 bases between. The germline V gene encodes CDR1 DFQATT and CDR2 SNEGSKA (reference sequence). CDR3 length: 15 residues. CDR3 residues: CSASGLASVTGELFF. The CDR3 DNA follows: TGCAGTGCTAGTGGACTCGCCTCAGTCACCGGGGAGCTGTTTTTT.

This clonotype has at least ten counts. V and J are TRBV28 and TRBJ2-7; 9 bases line up with TRBD2. Germline trimming cut 5 bases from V and 5 bases from J; bases unmatched to any gene: 4. Per the germline V gene, CDR1 is MDHEN and CDR2 is SYDVKM. This CDR3 spans 13 amino acids. In DNA form, the CDR3 reads TGTGCCAGCAGTGCGGGAGGGCCTAACGAGCAGTACTTC. Protein sequence: CASSAGGPNEQYF.

About this clonotype: A much larger clone lies one base from this, so it may be a read error. As the CDR3 is not closed by the conserved phenylalanine or tryptophan, this likely results from a read error. It is unclear where the CDR3 begins or ends on the DNA, so no DNA is shown, and the CDR3 is as TCRdb lists it. The chain joins TRBV28 to TRBJ2-3; TRBD2 is the table's D call, not checked against the DNA. Germline CDR1 reads MDHEN; CDR2 reads SYDVKM. From its first to its last residue, the CDR3 has 12 amino acids. CDR3 loop: CGSSPPGQRGGI.

Only a few counts were recorded for this clonotype. This chain's CDR3 is CASSLAGWVNEQYF. As DNA, the CDR3 is TGTGCCAGCAGTTTAGCGGGTTGGGTGAACGAGCAGTACTTC. This chain links TRBV12-3 or TRBV12-4 with TRBJ2-7; D unclear. The CDR3 is made up of 14 amino acids. V gave up 0 bases and J gave up 5 bases, with 11 bases separating them.

There are many counts of this clonotype. This chain joins TRBV29-1 and TRBJ1-5; 7 nucleotides match TRBD1. The ends lost 4 bases at V and 5 bases at J; junction bases unmatched: 5. CDR1 is SQVTM, CDR2 ANQGSEA, per germline. This CDR3 has 13 residues. The CDR3 DNA reads TGCAGCGTTGGGACAGGTCTTCATCAGCCCCAGCATTTT. Translation gives CSVGTGLHQPQHF.

This clonotype was counted only a few times. This rearrangement joins TRBV20-1 to TRBJ2-7; D perhaps matches TRBD1 (6 bases). The CDR3 is made up of 12 amino acids. Germline CDR1 DFQATT, CDR2 SNEGSKA (reference sequence). Trimming took 3 bases from V and 6 from J, leaving 12 bases between them. In nucleotides, the CDR3 is TGCAGTGCTAGGGTCCAGGGGTTCGAGCAGTACTTC. This codes for CSARVQGFEQYF.

This clonotype was detected many times. The chain recombines TRBV5-5 with TRBJ2-5, with TRBD1 matching 9 bases. This CDR3 is built from 16 residues. Germline-derived CDR1 and CDR2 are SGHKS and YYEKEE (reference sequence). Losses at the gene ends were 1 base for V and 4 bases for J; bases not matched to a gene: 8. CDR3 sequence: CASSLRAGTGSETQYF. DNA for the CDR3: TGTGCCAGCAGCTTGCGAGCCGGGACAGGGTCAGAGACCCAGTACTTC.

This clonotype has ten or more counts. The chain recombines TRBV28 with TRBJ2-7, with TRBD2 matching over 7 bases. The CDR3 contains 13 residues. Looked up from germline, CDR1 is MDHEN and CDR2 is SYDVKM. V lost 5 bases and J lost 3; bases outside the gene matches: 4. This chain's CDR3 is CASSPAGNYEQYF. The DNA for the CDR3 is TGTGCCAGCAGTCCAGCGGGGAACTACGAGCAGTACTTC.

CDR3: CASSLEGQGNSPLHF. The CDR3 region has the DNA TGCGCCAGCAGCTTGGAAGGCCAGGGGAATTCACCCCTCCACTTT. This sequence joins TRBV5-1 and TRBJ1-6, with D perhaps matching TRBD1 (6 bases). Germline CDR1 SGHRS, CDR2 YFSETQ. There are 15 residues in the CDR3. V shed 0 bases and J shed 7 bases, with 11 bases lying between them.

V gene TRBV5-1 combines with J gene TRBJ1-6; D ambiguous. This CDR3 is 16 amino acids long. Germline-derived CDR1 and CDR2 are SGHRS and YFSETQ. V was cut by 4 bases and J by 0 bases, with 11 bases left in between. CDR3 amino acids: CASSATGSSYNSPLHF. For the CDR3, the DNA is TGCGCCAGCAGCGCGACTGGGAGCTCCTATAATTCACCCCTCCACTTT. Using reference TRBV5-1 and TRBJ1-6 for the parts outside the CDR3, the full variable domain is KAGVTQTPRYLIKTRGQQVTLSCSPISGHRSVSWYQQTPGQGLQFLFEYFSETQRNKGNFPGRFSGRQFSNSRSEMNVSTLELGDSALYLCASSATGSSYNSPLHFGNGTRLTVT.

This clonotype showed up many times. The chain is built from TRBV7-2 and TRBJ2-5, with D perhaps matching TRBD1 or TRBD2 (5 bases each). The germline V gene has CDR1 SGHTA and CDR2 FQGNSA. The CDR3 totals 15 residues. Trimming took 2 bases from V and 0 from J, leaving 10 bases between them. CDR3 protein: CASSLSGTNQETQYF. The CDR3 nucleotides read TGTGCCAGCAGCTTATCCGGGACGAACCAAGAGACCCAGTACTTC.

A few counts support this clonotype. The CDR3 nucleotides read TGTGCCAGCACCTCTCTTAATCGGGCGAAAAGCTCCTACGAGCAGTACTTC. Encoded protein: CASTSLNRAKSSYEQYF. J is TRBJ2-7 and V is TRBV6-1; D unclear. Deletions cut 7 bases from V and 0 bases from J, with 22 bases between. There are 17 residues in the CDR3. Germline V CDR1 and CDR2: MNHNS, SASEGT.

This clonotype was seen ten or more times. The chain joins TRBV7-9 to TRBJ2-5; D possibly corresponds to TRBD2 (5 bases). The CDR3 loop spans 16 amino acids. Trimming left V 2 bases short and J 4 bases short, with 17 bases between. Germline V CDR1 and CDR2: SEHNR, FQNEAQ (reference sequence). CDR3: CASSLPSGKGLETQYF. CDR3 DNA: TGTGCCAGCAGCTTACCCAGCGGAAAGGGATTAGAGACCCAGTACTTC.

This clonotype has at least ten counts. This chain connects TRBV7-9 to TRBJ2-7; 7 bases align to TRBD1. The J segment lost 2 bases and the V segment lost 5 bases, leaving 9 bases of the junction unmatched. Germline V CDR1 and CDR2: SEHNR, FQNEAQ (reference sequence). CDR3 size: 15 residues. The DNA for the CDR3 is TGTGCCAGCAGCCTAACCCGGGACAGTACCTACGAGCAGTACTTC. Encoded protein: CASSLTRDSTYEQYF. Based on the CDR3 plus reference TRBV7-9 and TRBJ2-7, the full variable domain is DTGVSQNPRHKITKRGQNVTFRCDPISEHNRLYWYRQTLGQGPEFLTYFQNEAQLEKSRLLSDRFSAERPKGSFSTLEIQRTEQGDSAMYLCASSLTRDSTYEQYFGPGTRLTVT.

This clonotype appeared a few times. V is TRBV20-1 and J is TRBJ1-2, with D unresolved. Germline values: CDR1 DFQATT, CDR2 SNEGSKA (reference sequence). This CDR3 is 10 amino acids long. V was cut by 5 bases and J by 4 bases, with 5 bases left in between. The CDR3 nucleotides are TGCAGTGCTCGAACCTATGGCTACACCTTC. Translation gives CSARTYGYTF.

The genes are TRBV5-1 and TRBJ1-1, with D perhaps matching TRBD1 (5 bases). Germline V CDR1 and CDR2: SGHRS, YFSETQ. The CDR3 extends over 13 amino acids. Trimming took off 4 bases at V and 5 bases at J, with 12 bases between the two ends. The DNA of the CDR3 is TGCGCCAGCAGCAAACAGGTGGGGACTGAAGCTTTCTTT. Translated: CASSKQVGTEAFF. Based on the CDR3 plus reference TRBV5-1 and TRBJ1-1, the full variable domain is KAGVTQTPRYLIKTRGQQVTLSCSPISGHRSVSWYQQTPGQGLQFLFEYFSETQRNKGNFPGRFSGRQFSNSRSEMNVSTLELGDSALYLCASSKQVGTEAFFGQGTRLTVV.

This clonotype was seen more than once but under ten times. The chain couples TRBV5-1 to TRBJ2-1; 10 positions match TRBD2. The CDR3 length is 16 residues. Germline CDR1 and CDR2: SGHRS and YFSETQ. The V gene end was trimmed by 1 base and the J gene end by 4 bases; junction bases not matched to a gene: 5. The CDR3 reads CASSLPIAGGYNEQFF. The DNA for the CDR3 is TGCGCCAGCAGCTTGCCGATAGCGGGGGGTTACAATGAGCAGTTCTTC.

Ten or more counts support this clonotype. The chain couples TRBV20-1 to TRBJ1-2; 12 bases agree with TRBD1. Germline trimming cut 0 bases from V and 4 bases from J; bases unmatched to any gene: 3. The CDR3 consists of 15 residues. Germline values: CDR1 DFQATT, CDR2 SNEGSKA (reference sequence). The CDR3 region is CSARDSGQGAYGYTF. The CDR3 DNA sequence: TGCAGTGCTAGAGATTCGGGACAGGGGGCCTATGGCTACACCTTC.

V gene TRBV5-1 combines with J gene TRBJ2-3, with 7 bases matching TRBD1. The CDR3 extends over 15 amino acids. The junction had 8 bases not matched to a gene; V was cut back by 3 bases and J by 4 bases. CDR1 SGHRS and CDR2 YFSETQ come from the germline V gene. DNA of the CDR3: TGCGCCAGCAGCTCGTGGGACAGACGGGCAGATACGCAGTATTTT. It is translated as CASSSWDRRADTQYF.

This clonotype has ten or more counts. V is TRBV6-2 or TRBV6-3 and J is TRBJ1-5; 7 bases map to TRBD1. The CDR3 spans 12 residues. Germline values: CDR1 MNHEY, CDR2 SVGEGT. The CDR3 DNA sequence: TGTACCACACAGGGGATCGGTCAGCCCCAGCATTTT. It encodes CTTQGIGQPQHF.

This clonotype was seen at least ten times. V gene TRBV28 combines with J gene TRBJ2-7; perhaps TRBD2 as D (6 bases). The germline V and J ends were trimmed by 6 bases and 6 bases, with 15 bases remaining between them. Germline-derived CDR1 and CDR2 are MDHEN and SYDVKM. CDR3 length equals 13 residues. CDR3 sequence reads: CASSGGGNAEQYF. Here the CDR3 DNA reads TGTGCCAGCAGCGGTGGGGGGAACGCCGAGCAGTACTTC.

Remarks on this clonotype: With a much larger clone just one base away, this may be a read error. V gene TRBV12-3 or TRBV12-4 combines with J gene TRBJ2-1; 10 positions match TRBD2. CDR3 length: 14 amino acids. V shed 3 bases, J shed 16 bases, and the junction held 12 bases outside the gene matches. The CDR3 region is CASSLWTSGVKAFF. DNA of the CDR3: TGTGCCAGCAGTTTGTGGACTAGCGGCGTCAAGGCCTTCTTC.

The table lists this clonotype with many counts. The chain employs TRBV5-6 and TRBJ1-1, with D unresolved. Germline values: CDR1 SGHDT, CDR2 YYEEEE. The CDR3 runs to 13 residues. Trimming left V 5 bases short and J 1 base short, with 9 bases between. CDR3 DNA sequence: TGTGCCAGCAGTCCACGGAGGAACACTGAAGCTTTCTTT. It specifies CASSPRRNTEAFF.

This clonotype occurred many times. The chain couples TRBV28 to TRBJ2-4, with D perhaps TRBD2 (6 bases). This CDR3 comprises 16 residues. Per the germline V gene, CDR1 is MDHEN and CDR2 is SYDVKM. V dropped 6 bases and J dropped 1 base, with 16 bases sitting between them. The CDR3 is CASRSGLHPAKNIQYF. CDR3 DNA sequence: TGTGCCAGCAGGAGCGGGCTCCACCCTGCCAAAAACATTCAGTACTTC.

This clonotype was observed many times. The chain carries TRBV5-1 and TRBJ2-5; D might be TRBD1 (5 bases). Trimming took 3 bases from V and 5 from J, leaving 8 bases between them. Germline V lookup: CDR1 SGHRS, CDR2 YFSETQ. This CDR3 has 12 amino acids. The chain's CDR3 is CASSYDSETQYF. CDR3 sequence (DNA): TGCGCCAGCAGCTATGACAGTGAGACCCAGTACTTC. Supplemented by reference TRBV5-1 and TRBJ2-5, the full variable domain reads KAGVTQTPRYLIKTRGQQVTLSCSPISGHRSVSWYQQTPGQGLQFLFEYFSETQRNKGNFPGRFSGRQFSNSRSEMNVSTLELGDSALYLCASSYDSETQYFGPGTRLLVL.